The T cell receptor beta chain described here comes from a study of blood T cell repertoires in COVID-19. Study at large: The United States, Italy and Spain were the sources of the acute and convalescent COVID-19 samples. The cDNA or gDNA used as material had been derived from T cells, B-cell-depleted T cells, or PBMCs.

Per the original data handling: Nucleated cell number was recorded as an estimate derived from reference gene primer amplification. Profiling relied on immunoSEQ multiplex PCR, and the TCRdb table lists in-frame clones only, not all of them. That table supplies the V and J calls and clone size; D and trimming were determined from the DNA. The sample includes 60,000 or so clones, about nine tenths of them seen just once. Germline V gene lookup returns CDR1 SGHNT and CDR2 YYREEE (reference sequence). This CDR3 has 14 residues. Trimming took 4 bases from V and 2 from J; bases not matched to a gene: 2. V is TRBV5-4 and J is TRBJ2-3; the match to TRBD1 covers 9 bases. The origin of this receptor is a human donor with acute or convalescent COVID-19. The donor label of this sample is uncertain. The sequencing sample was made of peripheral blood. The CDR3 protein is CASSQQGATDTQYF. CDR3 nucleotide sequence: TGTGCCAGCAGCCAACAGGGGGCCACAGATACGCAGTATTTT. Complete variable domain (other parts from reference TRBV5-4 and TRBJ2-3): ETGVTQSPTHLIKTRGQQVTLRCSSQSGHNTVSWYQQALGQGPQFIFQYYREEENGRGNFPPRFSGLQFPNYSSELNVNALELDDSALYLCASSQQGATDTQYFGPGTRLTVL.